Below, 3 T cell receptor beta chains from the same sample are listed, as sequenced in a study of cytomegalovirus exposure and HLA in healthy donors. The PCR ran on 60 Vbeta and 13 Jbeta primers. TCRdb keeps only in-frame clones here, not all; method: immunoSEQ multiplex PCR. Of approximately 190,000 clones listed, 80% to 85% were seen once; the top ten hold roughly 2%. Sequences were obtained from PBMCs. The receptors stem from a woman under 30 in good health and CMV-seropositive.

This clone was picked up one time. The chain recombines TRBV2 with TRBJ2-3; the D gene is possibly TRBD1 (6 bases). This CDR3 is 14 amino acids long. Per the germline V gene, CDR1 is SNHLY and CDR2 is FYNNEI. V gave up 8 bases and J gave up 6 bases, with 18 bases separating them. The CDR3 spells CASDLVTGLDTQYF. CDR3 DNA sequence: TGTGCCAGCGACCTTGTAACAGGGTTGGATACGCAGTATTTT.

This rearrangement joins TRBV9 to TRBJ2-5, with D possibly being TRBD2 (6 bases). CDR3 length: 16 amino acids. Germline CDR1 SGDLS, CDR2 YYNGEE. Between the trimmed V and J ends, which lost 0 bases and 2 bases, there was a span of 14 bases. CDR3 DNA sequence: TGTGCCAGCAGCGTAGCTGGAGCGGGTAGACAAGAGACCCAGTACTTC. It is translated as CASSVAGAGRQETQYF. Using reference TRBV9 and TRBJ2-5 for the parts outside the CDR3, the full variable domain is DSGVTQTPKHLITATGQRVTLRCSPRSGDLSVYWYQQSLDQGLQFLIQYYNGEERAKGNILERFSAQQFPDLHSELNLSSLELGDSALYFCASSVAGAGRQETQYFGPGTRLLVL.

There are a few counts of this clone. The gene calls are TRBV19 and TRBJ1-1; 9 bases are shared with TRBD1. The CDR3 length is 17 residues. V lost 5 bases, J lost 4 bases, and 14 bases stayed unmatched. CDR1 and CDR2 (germline): LNHDA, SQIVND (reference sequence). In DNA, the CDR3 is TGTGCCAGTAGTTCCACCCCTCCCGGGACAGGGACCACTGAAGCTTTCTTT. Translating it yields CASSSTPPGTGTTEAFF.